These 29 T cell receptor beta chains share one sample of origin, sequenced in a study of OX40 agonist ivuxolimab in advanced cancers. Measured with immunoSEQ multiplex PCR; TCRdb has only the in-frame clones, and not every one. Here the sample spans approximately 90,000 clones, roughly 89% being singletons. The starting material was CD4+ or CD8+ T cells sorted from blood, obtained in a trial of the OX40 agonist ivuxolimab. These receptors were taken from an adult with an advanced solid tumor such as melanoma, head and neck, liver or kidney cancer.

The chain combines TRBV7-9 with TRBJ1-2; no clear D. The germline V gene encodes CDR1 SEHNR and CDR2 FQNEAQ (reference sequence). Trimming removed 2 bases from V and 5 bases from J, with 9 bases in between. The CDR3 sequence is 13 residues long. DNA of the CDR3: TGTGCCAGCAGCTTACAAGGGAGTTATGGCTACACCTTC. It specifies CASSLQGSYGYTF.

CDR3 nucleotide sequence: TGTGCCAGCAGCCCGGGACAGGGGTACAATGAGCAGTTCTTC. Protein: CASSPGQGYNEQFF. The chain joins TRBV7-2 to TRBJ2-1, with 10 nucleotides matching TRBD1. Germline V gene sequence: CDR1 SGHTA, CDR2 FQGNSA. The J segment lost 4 bases and the V segment lost 5 bases, leaving 2 bases of the junction unmatched. The CDR3 runs to 14 residues.

This clone came up once. The chain combines TRBV7-2 with TRBJ2-7; 9 bases are a match to TRBD2. Germline-derived CDR1 and CDR2 are SGHTA and FQGNSA. The CDR3 runs to 15 residues. V was clipped by 5 bases and J by 4 bases; unmatched bases: 9. CDR3 region: CASSLGTSRWYEQYF. The CDR3 region has the DNA TGTGCCAGCAGCCTAGGGACTAGCCGGTGGTACGAGCAGTACTTC.

The chain employs TRBV28 and TRBJ2-7; possibly TRBD2 for D (5 bases). Deletions cut 1 base from V and 0 bases from J, with 10 bases between. Looked up from germline, CDR1 is MDHEN and CDR2 is SYDVKM. The CDR3 is 15 residues long. CDR3 sequence (DNA): TGTGCCAGCAGTTTATCTGGGGAGATCTCCTACGAGCAGTACTTC. This encodes CASSLSGEISYEQYF.

V and J are TRBV7-9 and TRBJ2-6; TRBD2 might be the D (5 bases). The CDR3 is 15 amino acids. Germline V lookup: CDR1 SEHNR, CDR2 FQNEAQ (reference sequence). V lost 3 bases to trimming and J lost 0 bases, with 6 bases between them. CDR3 amino acids: CASSLGSSGANVLTF. The CDR3 DNA is TGTGCCAGCAGCTTGGGGAGCTCTGGGGCCAACGTCCTGACTTTC.

CDR3 in amino acids: CASSSPSASGSMGETQYF. The CDR3 DNA reads as TGTGCCAGCAGCTCTCCTTCCGCTAGCGGGAGTATGGGAGAGACCCAGTACTTC. This rearrangement joins TRBV11-2 to TRBJ2-5; 10 positions agree with TRBD2. J was trimmed by 4 bases and V by 4 bases; bases with no gene match: 15. The CDR3 totals 18 residues. In germline, CDR1 is SGHAT, CDR2 FQNNGV.

The chain employs TRBV5-1 and TRBJ1-1; TRBD1 matches at 7 bases. V lost 5 bases, J lost 3 bases, and 10 bases stayed unmatched. Germline lookup yields CDR1 SGHRS and CDR2 YFSETQ. This CDR3 contains 15 residues. CDR3 loop: CASSSHLRGDTEAFF. For the CDR3, the DNA is TGCGCCAGCAGTTCTCACCTCAGGGGGGACACTGAAGCTTTCTTT.

This rearrangement joins TRBV19 to TRBJ2-7; D might be TRBD1 or TRBD2, each matching 6 bases. V was pared by 7 bases and J by 6 bases, with 16 bases between. The CDR3 consists of 13 residues. CDR1 and CDR2 from the germline V gene are LNHDA and SQIVND (reference sequence). CDR3 bases: TGTGCCAGTACGGGCGTCAGGGGAGGCGAGCAGTACTTC. Protein sequence: CASTGVRGGEQYF.

The V gene is TRBV2, the J gene TRBJ2-5; the D call may be TRBD1 or TRBD2 (5 bases each). Germline values: CDR1 SNHLY, CDR2 FYNNEI. V was shortened by 7 bases and J by 7 bases, with 19 bases between the two germline ends. The CDR3 runs 14 residues. The CDR3 loop is CASKTGTANWTQYF. The DNA of the CDR3 is TGTGCCAGCAAGACCGGGACGGCTAACTGGACCCAGTACTTC.

V gene TRBV7-9 combines with J gene TRBJ2-7, with 7 positions matching TRBD1. The V and J ends lost 5 bases and 5 bases, in that order; junction bases with no gene match: 12. The CDR3 spans 15 residues. Germline-derived CDR1 and CDR2 are SEHNR and FQNEAQ (reference sequence). The CDR3 DNA follows: TGTGCCAGCAGCGCCCCGGGCAGGGGGATTAACGAGCAGTACTTC. This translates into CASSAPGRGINEQYF.

J is TRBJ2-2 and V is TRBV6-1; either TRBD1 or TRBD2 may fit D (5 bases each). Trimming took off 2 bases at V and 9 bases at J, with 10 bases between the two ends. Germline V gives CDR1 MNHNS, CDR2 SASEGT. The CDR3 is 13 residues long. The CDR3 spells CASSEIRGRELFF. In DNA form, the CDR3 reads TGTGCCAGCAGTGAAATTCGGGGCCGGGAGCTGTTTTTT.

This clone has only one observation. The chain carries TRBV7-3 and TRBJ2-5; D uncertain. Between the trimmed V and J ends, which lost 1 base and 5 bases, there was a span of 11 bases. The CDR3 extends over 14 amino acids. Germline CDR1 reads SGHTA; CDR2 reads FQGTGA. CDR3 loop: CASSLNGLGETQYF. The CDR3 nucleotides are TGTGCCAGCAGCTTAAACGGGCTGGGGGAGACCCAGTACTTC. The full variable domain, with the rest looked up from reference TRBV7-3 and TRBJ2-5, is GAGVSQTPSNKVTEKGKYVELRCDPISGHTALYWYRQSLGQGPEFLIYFQGTGAADDSGLPNDRFFAVRPEGSVSTLKIQRTERGDSAVYLCASSLNGLGETQYFGPGTRLLVL.

J is TRBJ2-3 and V is TRBV6-6; the match to TRBD2 covers 12 bases. This CDR3 region has 15 residues. Germline lookup yields CDR1 MNHNY and CDR2 SVGAGI (reference sequence). The junction had 7 bases not matched to a gene; V was cut back by 7 bases and J by 5 bases. CDR3 bases: TGTGCCAGCACCGAGACTAGCGGGGGAGTAGATACGCAGTATTTT. It codes for CASTETSGGVDTQYF.

The rearrangement links TRBV19 to TRBJ2-3, with 8 bases lining up with TRBD1. The trim removed 10 bases at V and 0 bases at J, leaving 3 bases unmatched. The CDR3 length is 13 residues. CDR1 is LNHDA and CDR2 is SQIVND in the germline V gene (reference sequence). This CDR3 is CATRDRSTDTQYF. CDR3 sequence (DNA): TGTGCCACCCGGGACAGGAGCACAGATACGCAGTATTTT.

The genes are TRBV2 and TRBJ1-1; D unclear. The CDR3 covers 13 residues. V lost 2 bases and J lost 1, with 5 bases in between. The V gene's germline CDR1 is SNHLY and CDR2 FYNNEI. The CDR3 DNA sequence: TGTGCCAGCAGTGAAAATAAGAACACTGAAGCTTTCTTT. Amino acid sequence: CASSENKNTEAFF.

The chain couples TRBV7-2 to TRBJ2-3; perhaps TRBD2 as D (8 bases). This CDR3 is built from 14 residues. Germline assignment: CDR1 SGHTA and CDR2 FQGNSA. V was pared by 10 bases and J by 5 bases, with 19 bases between. The CDR3 DNA reads TGTGCCACCCCCCCGGGAGGGGGCATAGATACGCAGTATTTT. Protein: CATPPGGGIDTQYF.

The chain has TRBV30 and TRBJ1-6, with D possibly being TRBD1 (5 bases). Looked up from germline, CDR1 is GTSNPN and CDR2 is SVGIG (reference sequence). Trimming cost V 3 bases and J 2 bases, with 20 bases left between them. This CDR3 is built from 18 residues. The CDR3 loop reads CAWRRQGASNPYNSPLHF. The CDR3 DNA reads TGTGCCTGGAGGCGCCAGGGAGCGTCGAACCCCTATAATTCACCCCTCCACTTT.

The V call is TRBV28, the J call TRBJ1-1; the D gene is possibly TRBD1 (5 bases). CDR1 MDHEN and CDR2 SYDVKM come from the germline V gene. The V and J ends lost 2 bases and 7 bases respectively, with 8 bases between them. The CDR3 covers 12 residues. As DNA, the CDR3 is TGTGCCAGCAGTTTAACAGGAGTTGAAGCTTTCTTT. This translates into CASSLTGVEAFF.

The genes are TRBV2 and TRBJ1-5, with D perhaps matching TRBD1 (6 bases). CDR3 length equals 15 residues. V gave up 2 bases and J gave up 5 bases, with 13 bases separating them. Germline V gene data show CDR1 as SNHLY and CDR2 as FYNNEI. The CDR3 is CASSEITTGDQPQHF. DNA for the CDR3: TGTGCCAGCAGTGAAATTACGACAGGAGATCAGCCCCAGCATTTT.

CDR3 sequence (DNA): TGTGCCAGCAGGACGGGAGCTAGCACAGATACGCAGTATTTT. Amino acid sequence: CASRTGASTDTQYF. J is TRBJ2-3 and V is TRBV6-5, with D possibly matching TRBD2 (6 bases). The CDR3 runs to 14 residues. The V end was cut by 6 bases, the J end by 0 bases, with 10 bases between. Germline V gene lookup returns CDR1 MNHEY and CDR2 SVGAGI.

The gene calls are TRBV29-1 and TRBJ1-3, with D unresolved. Germline CDR1 reads SQVTM; CDR2 reads ANQGSEA. The germline V and J ends were trimmed by 6 bases and 0 bases, with 9 bases remaining between them. This CDR3 is built from 13 residues. CDR3: CSVRETSGNTIYF. CDR3 coding DNA: TGCAGCGTACGCGAGACCTCTGGAAACACCATATATTTT. Full variable domain (missing parts from reference TRBV29-1 and TRBJ1-3): SAVISQKPSRDICQRGTSLTIQCQVDSQVTMMFWYRQQPGQSLTLIATANQGSEATYESGFVIDKFPISRPNLTFSTLTVSNMSPEDSSIYLCSVRETSGNTIYFGEGSWLTVV.

This clone was seen once. The J gene is TRBJ2-3, the V gene TRBV19; 11 bases agree with TRBD2. The CDR3 loop spans 18 amino acids. Looked up from germline, CDR1 is LNHDA and CDR2 is SQIVND (reference sequence). V shed 5 bases and J 5 bases; nucleotides not matched to a gene: 15. The CDR3 nucleotides are TGTGCCAGTAGTTTCCACCCCCTAACTAGCGGGGGTGGAGATACGCAGTATTTT. This translates into CASSFHPLTSGGGDTQYF.

On this clone: This CDR3 fails to terminate in the conserved phenylalanine or tryptophan, so it likely reflects a read error. The chain couples TRBV7-2 to TRBJ2-7, with D unresolved. V gave up 2 bases and J gave up 1 base, with 3 bases separating them. Germline CDR1 reads SGHTA; CDR2 reads FQGNSA. This CDR3 contains 12 residues. The CDR3, as DNA: TGTGCCAGCAGCTTAAGTTCCTACGAGCAGTACCTC. Translated: CASSLSSYEQYL.

This clone has only a few counts. J is TRBJ2-3 and V is TRBV5-1, with a tentative D call TRBD1 (6 bases). Germline V gene sequence: CDR1 SGHRS, CDR2 YFSETQ. Trimming shortened V by 3 bases and J by 2 bases, and 13 bases separated the two germline ends. The CDR3 length is 15 residues. The CDR3 reads CASSYRDIITDTQYF. CDR3 bases: TGCGCCAGCAGCTACCGGGACATAATCACAGATACGCAGTATTTT. Complete variable domain (other parts from reference TRBV5-1 and TRBJ2-3): KAGVTQTPRYLIKTRGQQVTLSCSPISGHRSVSWYQQTPGQGLQFLFEYFSETQRNKGNFPGRFSGRQFSNSRSEMNVSTLELGDSALYLCASSYRDIITDTQYFGPGTRLTVL.

CDR3 nucleotide sequence: TGCAGCGTTGCCGCGGGGGGCCGTGGCACCGGGGAGCTGTTTTTT. It encodes CSVAAGGRGTGELFF. The chain is built from TRBV29-1 and TRBJ2-2; 8 bases align to TRBD2. The ends lost 4 bases at V and 4 bases at J; junction bases unmatched: 8. The CDR3 sequence is 15 residues long. From germline, CDR1 is SQVTM and CDR2 ANQGSEA.

The genes are TRBV7-3 and TRBJ2-2; no firm D call. CDR3 length: 14 amino acids. Per germline, CDR1 SGHTA and CDR2 FQGTGA. V was pared by 2 bases and J by 1 base, with 5 bases between. The CDR3 here is CASSLFRNTGELFF. The DNA for the CDR3 is TGTGCCAGCAGCTTATTCAGGAACACCGGGGAGCTGTTTTTT.

This clone was seen a single time. This chain uses TRBV6-1 with TRBJ1-6; D may be TRBD1 (5 bases). CDR1 and CDR2 (germline): MNHNS, SASEGT. The CDR3 loop spans 14 amino acids. The V and J ends lost 7 bases and 9 bases respectively, with 16 bases between them. The CDR3 DNA follows: TGTGCCAGCACCAAGGGTCAGGGACCTTCACCCCTCCACTTT. Its translation: CASTKGQGPSPLHF.

For this clone: The sample contains more than one DNA sequence encoding this CDR3. The CDR3 DNA is TGTGCCTGGAGTGGGGGGCAGCTCTATGGCTACACCTTC. Its translation: CAWSGGQLYGYTF. V gene TRBV30 combines with J gene TRBJ1-2, with a tentative D call TRBD1 (6 bases). Germline CDR1 is GTSNPN and CDR2 is SVGIG (reference sequence). This CDR3 is built from 13 residues. The V and J ends lost 1 base and 4 bases respectively, with 10 bases between them.

The chain joins TRBV7-9 to TRBJ1-3, with a possible D match to TRBD1 (5 bases). Germline V CDR1 and CDR2: SEHNR, FQNEAQ (reference sequence). Trimming took 5 bases from V and 5 from J, leaving 16 bases between them. CDR3 length: 15 residues. CDR3 in DNA: TGTGCCAGCAGCCCTCCTGGCCAGGGCAGAAACACCATATATTTT. It translates to CASSPPGQGRNTIYF.